This T cell receptor (beta chain) appears in the sequencing data of a study of T cell responses to AZD1222 COVID-19 vaccine (dated by TCRdb to 2020 to 2022). For context, the study as a whole: AZD1222 recipients whose second dose came at about 4 weeks and those whose second dose came at about 12 weeks were combined into one group, since spike-specific TCR depth and breadth did not differ between the two schedules. TCR sequencing covered roughly 230 trial participants: 200 to 220 given two doses of AZD1222 and approximately 25 given two doses of MenACWY control vaccine. Trial participants were enrolled into age subgroups of 18-55, 56-69 and 70-plus years, which contained 148, 28 and 57 TCR-sequenced participants, respectively. The paper as a whole reports these results and caveats: The whole spike protein was spanned by vaccine-associated CD4 TCRs, and dominant responses were seen in regions 160-218 and 743-854. Conclusions about previously exposed vaccinees are limited because only six or seven AZD1222 recipients were SARS-CoV-2 seropositive at baseline. Reportedly, close to half of the unique spike-specific TCRs recognized epitopes lying outside the regions that are mutated in the B.1.351 and B.1.1.7 variants. In the small 56-69-year group, the increase in depth fell short of significance, most likely because of low power. After two AZD1222 doses, spike-specific TCR breadth and depth were significantly higher than at day 0 and than in MenACWY recipients. Because no samples from the day 14 peak response were available, repertoires could be characterized only after the peak T cell response. Participants were mostly white British, with more females than males. The authors suggested clonal diversity may have been underestimated.

Its CDR3 holds 15 amino acids, cysteine through phenylalanine. Just CDR3 DNA is preserved here, 45 bases in frame from base 1. Reading the germline V gene gives CDR1 SGHRS and CDR2 YFSETQ. Trimming removed 0 bases from V and 4 bases from J, leaving 14 bases between the germline ends. Concerning this clone itself: What this receptor recognizes is not known. Nothing much larger sits one base from this clone, and base qualities are not available.

The CDR3 regions of human TCRbeta chains were subjected to immunosequencing. The original methods were these. Repertoire TCRs were matched against a reference library of SARS-CoV-2-specific TCRs generated with the MIRA antigen-specificity platform. Breadth was defined as the fraction of unique TCRs that were SARS-CoV-2-associated. Depth was defined as the fraction of total T cells that were SARS-CoV-2-associated. Using the MIRA data, every spike-specific TCR was mapped to the spike region that the TCR reacted to and assigned to either a CD4 or a CD8 class. Log10-transformed breadth and depth values were compared by one-way ANOVA with Sidak's multiple comparisons tests. What TCRdb holds here is the immuneACCESS table cut down to in-frame rearrangements. Part of the clones is not present; checked against another copy, under half of the missing clones reflect an unresolved V gene, and the others are unexplained. V, J and clone size were drawn from that table, and D and trimming were deduced from the DNA. Within this sample are 80,000 to 130,000 clones, with around 90% of them counted one time only. 16% of the sample is in the top ten clones.

Interpreted using the paper, the time point label stands for: baseline before first vaccination. Vaccinee samples were obtained from the UK trials COV001 and COV002, which included a single-blind randomized controlled phase 2/3 trial of AZD1222 (ChAdOx1 nCoV-19) in healthy adults. For TCRbeta chain sequencing, PBMC samples were collected from trial participants at day 0 and at day 28 after the second dose. This TCR was recovered from an adult in good health. The chain is made from TRBV5-1 and TRBJ2-7, with the D call perhaps TRBD1 or TRBD2, as 5 bases match in each case. This specimen consisted of peripheral blood, obtained on day 0 of AZD1222 vaccination. The CDR3 loop reads CASSLERGRMYEQYF. The sequence in DNA is TGCGCCAGCAGCTTGGAACGGGGACGGATGTACGAGCAGTACTTC.